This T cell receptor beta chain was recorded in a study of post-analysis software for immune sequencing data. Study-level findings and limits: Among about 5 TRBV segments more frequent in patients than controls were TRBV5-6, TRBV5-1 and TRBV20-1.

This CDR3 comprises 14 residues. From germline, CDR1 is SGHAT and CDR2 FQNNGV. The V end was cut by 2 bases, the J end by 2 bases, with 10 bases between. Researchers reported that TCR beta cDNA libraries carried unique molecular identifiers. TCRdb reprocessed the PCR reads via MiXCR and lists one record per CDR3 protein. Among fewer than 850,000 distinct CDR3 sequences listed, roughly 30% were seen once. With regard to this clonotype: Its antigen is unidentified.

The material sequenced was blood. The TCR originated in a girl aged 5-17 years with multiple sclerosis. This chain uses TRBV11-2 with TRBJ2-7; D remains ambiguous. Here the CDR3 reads CASSLRLGPYEQYF. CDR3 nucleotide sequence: TGTGCCAGCAGCTTACGACTGGGTCCCTACGAGCAGTACTTC.